This is a list of T cell receptor beta chains from one sample in a study of cytomegalovirus exposure and HLA in healthy donors. This table comes from immunoSEQ multiplex PCR, and its TCRdb copy is limited to in-frame clones, with some not included. The table lists around 140,000 clones, 60% to 80% of them singletons. Sequencing used PBMCs. Receptors were obtained from a woman in her sixties in good health and CMV-seronegative. The conserved cysteine and the conserved F or W are not part of the CDR3 here.

TRBV28	TRBJ2-2	ASSFGLGRENGELF
TRBV28	TRBJ1-1	ASSDTEAF
TRBV6-6	TRBJ1-1	ASSYPGSEAF
TRBV5-3	TRBJ2-2	ARSLGGQGVWGTGELF
TRBV18	TRBJ2-1	ASSLGLAGVYNEQF
TRBV5-1	TRBJ2-2	ASSWDRATNTGELF
TRBV19	TRBJ1-1	ASTPRTGQGVPEVF
TRBV25-1	TRBJ1-1	ASRPRASRGGHEAF
TRBV20-1	TRBJ1-1	RGQGNTEAF
TRBV10-2	NA	ASSWTSGAYEQY
TRBV6-1	TRBJ1-1	ASGATMNTEAF